This TCR beta chain appears in the sequencing data of a study of T cells in Graves' hyperthyroidism and ophthalmopathy. J gave up 8 bases and V 3 bases, and 12 bases lay outside the gene matches. Germline CDR1 and CDR2: SNHLY and FYNNEI. The CDR3 consists of 17 residues. In this sample, this clonotype turned up many times. The antigen remains undetermined. Thyroid ultrasound, orbital computed tomography, clinical symptoms, and serum thyroxine and TRAb underpinned diagnoses. Blood was drawn at first hyperthyroidism diagnosis, before any ophthalmopathy symptoms. Amplification yielded TCR beta CDR3 regions, with RNA transcripts as the source. The HTBI primer set was used in a first-round RT-PCR of the TCR CDR3. In TCRdb, the multiplex PCR reads were re-called with MiXCR into one record per CDR3 protein. The sample yields around 250,000 distinct CDR3 sequences, 13% to 15% seen once. Study results and caveats: Ophthalmopathy was predicted by the model a median of roughly 6.6 months ahead of onset. In simple terms, a model built on 13 V-J features told ophthalmopathy apart from stable hyperthyroidism.

The sequenced sample was blood. This sequence joins TRBV2 and TRBJ1-4, with 10 bases matching TRBD1. The clonotype was recovered from a middle-aged woman with Graves' hyperthyroidism that later progressed to Graves' ophthalmopathy. As DNA, the CDR3 is TGTGCCAGCAGTGACCCCGGGACAGGGGTATCGAAGGAAAAACTGTTTTTT. It is translated as CASSDPGTGVSKEKLFF.